This passage covers 25 T cell receptor beta chains from one sample sequenced in a study of CD8+ T cells in alopecia areata. After isolation, RNA underwent reverse transcription to generate cDNA as the sequencing template. TCRdb's table, derived via immunoSEQ multiplex PCR, lists solely in-frame clones and lacks some. Of under 250,000 clones listed, roughly 50% are singletons. The sequencing input was CD8+ T cells sorted from blood. The receptor set was obtained from a human donor in good health.

In this sample, this clone turned up a few times. The chain links TRBV2 to TRBJ1-1, with a weak D call TRBD1 (5 bases). This CDR3 spans 14 amino acids. Trimming removed 3 bases from V and 5 bases from J, with 13 bases in between. Germline CDR1 reads SNHLY; CDR2 reads FYNNEI. The CDR3 nucleotides are TGTGCCAGCAGTGACGGAATAGGGGTGACTGAAGCTTTCTTT. Protein: CASSDGIGVTEAFF. Supplemented by reference TRBV2 and TRBJ1-1, the full variable domain reads EPEVTQTPSHQVTQMGQEVILRCVPISNHLYFYWYRQILGQKVEFLVSFYNNEISEKSEIFDDQFSVERPDGSNFTLKIRSTKLEDSAMYFCASSDGIGVTEAFFGQGTRLTVV.

The genes are TRBV29-1 and TRBJ1-1; possible D gene TRBD1, 5 bases. The V and J ends lost 4 bases and 0 bases respectively, with 18 bases between them. This CDR3 comprises 16 residues. Germline loops: CDR1 SQVTM, CDR2 ANQGSEA. CDR3 sequence reads: CSVGAGQPHLNTEAFF. For the CDR3, the DNA is TGCAGCGTTGGGGCAGGGCAACCCCATCTGAACACTGAAGCTTTCTTT.

The chain has TRBV30 and TRBJ2-7; tentative D call: TRBD1 (7 bases). The CDR3 is 14 residues long. Germline CDR1 reads GTSNPN; CDR2 reads SVGIG (reference sequence). Trimming pared 6 bases from V and 3 bases from J, leaving 18 bases between. The CDR3 is CACLPAGQIYEQYF. Here the CDR3 DNA reads TGTGCCTGCCTCCCCGCGGGACAGATCTACGAGCAGTACTTC.

This clone was recorded a few times. The V call is TRBV25-1, the J call TRBJ1-6; D is unresolved. CDR3 length equals 10 residues. The V end lost 8 bases, the J end lost 15 bases, and 11 bases lay between the germline ends. The germline gives CDR1 MGHDK, CDR2 SYGVNS. CDR3 coding DNA: TGTGCCAGCGAGGGTGGGCACCTCCACTTT. This translates into CASEGGHLHF.

V is TRBV5-1 and J is TRBJ2-3; no definite D call. Looked up from germline, CDR1 is SGHRS and CDR2 is YFSETQ. Trimming pared 4 bases from V and 1 base from J, leaving 7 bases between. The CDR3 contains 13 residues. Written as DNA, the CDR3 is TGCGCCAGCAGCAAGTACCGCACAGATACGCAGTATTTT. Protein: CASSKYRTDTQYF. Supplemented by reference TRBV5-1 and TRBJ2-3, the full variable domain reads KAGVTQTPRYLIKTRGQQVTLSCSPISGHRSVSWYQQTPGQGLQFLFEYFSETQRNKGNFPGRFSGRQFSNSRSEMNVSTLELGDSALYLCASSKYRTDTQYFGPGTRLTVL.

In its sample, this clone was seen a few times. This chain connects TRBV10-2 to TRBJ2-5, with a weak D call TRBD2 (5 bases). This CDR3 comprises 13 residues. Germline V gene sequence: CDR1 WSHSY, CDR2 SAAADI. Trimming stripped 5 bases from V and 2 bases from J, with 9 bases between. The CDR3 DNA reads TGCGCCAGCAGTCCTAGCTCACAAGAGACCCAGTACTTC. Protein product: CASSPSSQETQYF.

A word on this clone: Distinct nucleotide sequences in the sample also encode this CDR3. The chain carries TRBV4-1 and TRBJ2-3; D possibly uses TRBD1 or TRBD2 (5 bases each). CDR3 length equals 12 residues. The germline V gene encodes CDR1 MGHRA and CDR2 YSYEKL. V was cut by 3 bases and J by 4 bases, with 5 bases left in between. The CDR3 loop reads CASSQGADTQYF. The CDR3 nucleotides are TGCGCCAGCAGCCAGGGGGCAGATACGCAGTATTTT.

This sequence joins TRBV7-6 and TRBJ1-3; D is unresolved. The CDR3 covers 16 residues. CDR1 is SGHVS and CDR2 is FNYEAQ in the germline V gene. V was trimmed by 1 base and J by 0 bases, leaving 10 bases between them. Here the CDR3 reads CASSLGPGYSGNTIYF. CDR3 coding DNA: TGTGCCAGCAGCTTAGGCCCGGGATACTCTGGAAACACCATATATTTT.

The V gene is TRBV5-6, the J gene TRBJ1-2, with 7 bases aligning to TRBD1. V was clipped by 2 bases and J by 7 bases; unmatched bases: 2. The CDR3 totals 12 residues. Germline V lookup: CDR1 SGHDT, CDR2 YYEEEE. In DNA form, the CDR3 reads TGTGCCAGCAGCTTCGACAGGGTTGGCTACACCTTC. Its translation: CASSFDRVGYTF.

CDR3 amino acids: CAWSDTYYNEQFF. DNA for the CDR3: TGTGCCTGGAGCGACACCTACTACAATGAGCAGTTCTTC. The chain combines TRBV30 with TRBJ2-1; D is unclear. CDR1 and CDR2 from the germline V gene are GTSNPN and SVGIG (reference sequence). Trimming cost V 3 bases and J 3 bases, with 9 bases left between them. The CDR3 is 13 amino acids.

J is TRBJ2-7 and V is TRBV4-1, with D tentatively TRBD2 (5 bases). Trimming cost V 0 bases and J 0 bases, with 12 bases left between them. CDR3 length equals 16 residues. Germline V gene data show CDR1 as MGHRA and CDR2 as YSYEKL. DNA of the CDR3: TGCGCCAGCAGCCAAGATCCTAGCTCGAGCTCCTACGAGCAGTACTTC. Protein sequence: CASSQDPSSSSYEQYF.

This chain connects TRBV6-5 to TRBJ1-2; the D gene is possibly TRBD1 (6 bases). This CDR3 is built from 14 residues. Germline V gene sequence: CDR1 MNHEY, CDR2 SVGAGI. The V end lost 0 bases, the J end lost 14 bases, and 19 bases lay between the germline ends. CDR3 coding DNA: TGTGCCAGCAGTTACTCAATAGAAGAGGGGGGAGTGACCTTC. Its translation is CASSYSIEEGGVTF.

CDR3 region: CASSLLADNEQFF. The CDR3 coding sequence is TGTGCCAGCAGCTTGCTAGCAGACAATGAGCAGTTCTTC. This chain uses TRBV13 with TRBJ2-1, with a weak D call TRBD2 (5 bases). Trimming cost V 3 bases and J 5 bases, with 8 bases left between them. The CDR3 sequence is 13 residues long. Germline V gene data show CDR1 as PRHDT and CDR2 as FYEKMQ (reference sequence).

This clone was found a few times. The genes are TRBV19 and TRBJ1-2; D remains unclear. Trimming left V 1 base short and J 13 bases short, with 13 bases between. The CDR3 length is 12 residues. The V gene's germline CDR1 is LNHDA and CDR2 SQIVND (reference sequence). In DNA form, the CDR3 reads TGTGCCAGTAGTATAGGTCCGGCCTACGGCACCTTC. Amino acids: CASSIGPAYGTF. The complete variable domain, with remaining parts taken from reference TRBV19 and TRBJ1-2, reads DGGITQSPKYLFRKEGQNVTLSCEQNLNHDAMYWYRQDPGQGLRLIYYSQIVNDFQKGDIAEGYSVSREKKESFPLTVTSAQKNPTAFYLCASSIGPAYGTFGSGTRLTVV.

This chain joins TRBV27 and TRBJ2-3; 9 nucleotides line up with TRBD2. Trimming at V came to 3 bases and at J to 4 bases, leaving 5 bases not matched to a gene. The CDR3 is 15 residues long. Per germline, CDR1 MNHEY and CDR2 SMNVEV (reference sequence). The CDR3 is CASSLASGAPDTQYF. The CDR3, as DNA: TGTGCCAGCAGTTTGGCTAGCGGGGCCCCAGATACGCAGTATTTT.

The chain uses TRBV5-6 and TRBJ1-1; 7 bases are shared with TRBD1. The CDR3 sequence is 17 residues long. Losses at the gene ends were 4 bases for V and 4 bases for J; bases not matched to a gene: 16. The germline gives CDR1 SGHDT, CDR2 YYEEEE. The CDR3 protein is CASSRWTDREEVTEAFF. The CDR3 region has the DNA TGTGCCAGCAGCCGCTGGACTGACAGGGAAGAAGTCACTGAAGCTTTCTTT.

V and J are TRBV2 and TRBJ2-7; TRBD1 aligns across 7 bases. J lost 0 bases, V lost 3 bases, and 2 bases had no gene match. The CDR3 runs 14 residues. Germline V gene data show CDR1 as SNHLY and CDR2 as FYNNEI. The CDR3 is CASSDRTGSYEQYF. DNA for the CDR3: TGTGCCAGCAGTGACCGGACAGGCTCCTACGAGCAGTACTTC.

The chain combines TRBV6-4 with TRBJ1-2; the D is unclear. CDR1 and CDR2 (germline): MRHNA, SNTAGT. The CDR3 consists of 13 residues. The ends were cut back, 3 bases at V and 2 bases at J, with 7 bases in the middle. The CDR3 loop is CASSDGQNYGYTF. Written as DNA, the CDR3 is TGTGCCAGCAGTGATGGGCAGAACTATGGCTACACCTTC.

The chain has TRBV2 and TRBJ2-3, with D uncertain. Germline-derived CDR1 and CDR2 are SNHLY and FYNNEI. This CDR3 is 16 amino acids long. The V end was cut by 1 base, the J end by 0 bases, with 11 bases between. The CDR3 region has the DNA TGTGCCAGCAGTGAAGGAATTGGCTCTAGCACAGATACGCAGTATTTT. It is translated as CASSEGIGSSTDTQYF.

V gene TRBV9 combines with J gene TRBJ1-2; no reliable D call. CDR3 size: 16 residues. V lost 5 bases, J lost 6 bases, and 23 bases lay in between. Germline CDR1 and CDR2: SGDLS and YYNGEE. CDR3 nucleotides: TGTGCCAGCAGAGACCCCGCGTCCAGCTCGAGCCATGGCTACACCTTC. As protein: CASRDPASSSSHGYTF.

V gene TRBV7-2 combines with J gene TRBJ2-5; 8 positions agree with TRBD2. CDR3 size: 15 residues. V was clipped by 6 bases and J by 7 bases; unmatched bases: 13. Germline assignment: CDR1 SGHTA and CDR2 FQGNSA. The CDR3 DNA sequence: TGTGCCAGCAGTACCGTAGCGGGGATTTCAGGGACCCAGTACTTC. The encoded protein is CASSTVAGISGTQYF.

This clone was seen only once. Different DNA sequences within this sample yield the same CDR3. The chain links TRBV5-6 to TRBJ2-7; D is unresolved. The CDR3 contains 11 residues. Germline V gives CDR1 SGHDT, CDR2 YYEEEE. Trimming removed 3 bases at V and 4 bases at J, with 5 bases between. In DNA, the CDR3 is TGTGCCAGCAGCTCCGATTACGAGCAGTACTTC. This gives the protein CASSSDYEQYF.

The chain recombines TRBV13 with TRBJ2-7; 9 nucleotides match TRBD2. The germline gives CDR1 PRHDT, CDR2 FYEKMQ (reference sequence). Unmatched junction bases numbered 7, after V lost 1 base and J lost 6 bases. This CDR3 comprises 15 residues. CDR3 in DNA: TGTGCCAGCAGCTTAGCCCGGGGACTAGCAGGCGAGCAGTACTTC. Translation gives CASSLARGLAGEQYF.

The genes are TRBV5-6 and TRBJ2-2; tentatively, D is TRBD2 (5 bases). CDR1 and CDR2 (germline): SGHDT, YYEEEE. CDR3 length equals 14 residues. With 4 bases removed from V and 3 bases from J, the gap between germline ends came to 10 bases. The CDR3 here is CASSPGLYTGELFF. The CDR3 bases are TGTGCCAGCAGCCCAGGACTTTACACCGGGGAGCTGTTTTTT.

The chain has TRBV7-3 and TRBJ2-7; 7 bases align to TRBD2. V trimming: 2 bases; J trimming: 2 bases; junction bases outside the gene matches: 6. Per the germline V gene, CDR1 is SGHTA and CDR2 is FQGTGA. The CDR3 consists of 15 residues. CDR3 residues: CASSLGGGKTYEQYF. CDR3 DNA: TGTGCCAGCAGCTTAGGCGGGGGTAAGACCTACGAGCAGTACTTC.